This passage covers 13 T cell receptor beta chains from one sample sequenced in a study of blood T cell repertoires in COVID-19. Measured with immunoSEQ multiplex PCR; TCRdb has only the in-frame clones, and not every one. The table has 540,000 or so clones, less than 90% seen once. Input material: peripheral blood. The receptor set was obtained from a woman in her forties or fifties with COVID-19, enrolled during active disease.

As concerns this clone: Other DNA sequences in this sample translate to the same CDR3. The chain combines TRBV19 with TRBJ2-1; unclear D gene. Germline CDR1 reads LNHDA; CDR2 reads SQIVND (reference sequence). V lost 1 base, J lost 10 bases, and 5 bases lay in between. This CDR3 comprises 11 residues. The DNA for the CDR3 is TGTGCCAGTAGTATAGGAGGCGAGCAGTTCTTC. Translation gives CASSIGGEQFF.

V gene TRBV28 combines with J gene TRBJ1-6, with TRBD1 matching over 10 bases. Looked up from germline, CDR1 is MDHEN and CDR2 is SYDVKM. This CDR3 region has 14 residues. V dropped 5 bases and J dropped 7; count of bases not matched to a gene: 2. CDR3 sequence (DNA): TGTGCCAGCAGTAGGGGACAGGGGAATTCACCCCTCCACTTT. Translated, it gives CASSRGQGNSPLHF. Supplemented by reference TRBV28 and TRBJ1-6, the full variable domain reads DVKVTQSSRYLVKRTGEKVFLECVQDMDHENMFWYRQDPGLGLRLIYFSYDVKMKEKGDIPEGYSVSREKKERFSLILESASTNQTSMYLCASSRGQGNSPLHFGNGTRLTVT.

The CDR3 spells CASRSQLLGGPDTQYF. The CDR3 DNA follows: TGTGCCAGCAGATCACAACTCCTTGGCGGCCCAGATACGCAGTATTTT. The chain links TRBV6-6 to TRBJ2-3, with D hard to call. From germline, CDR1 is MNHNY and CDR2 SVGAGI (reference sequence). The CDR3 loop spans 16 amino acids. Deletions cut 6 bases from V and 4 bases from J, with 20 bases between.

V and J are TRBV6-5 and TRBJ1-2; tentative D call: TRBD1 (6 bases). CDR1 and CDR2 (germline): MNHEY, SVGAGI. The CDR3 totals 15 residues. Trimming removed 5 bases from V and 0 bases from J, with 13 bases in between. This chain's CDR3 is CASSPRGGANYGYTF. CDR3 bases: TGTGCCAGCAGTCCTAGGGGGGGAGCTAACTATGGCTACACCTTC.

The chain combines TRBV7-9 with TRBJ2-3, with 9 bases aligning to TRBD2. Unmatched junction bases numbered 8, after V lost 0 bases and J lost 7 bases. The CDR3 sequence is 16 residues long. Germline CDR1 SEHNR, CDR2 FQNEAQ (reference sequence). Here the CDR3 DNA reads TGTGCCAGCAGCTTAGCGCGAAGCGGGGGGAGGAATACGCAGTATTTT. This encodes CASSLARSGGRNTQYF.

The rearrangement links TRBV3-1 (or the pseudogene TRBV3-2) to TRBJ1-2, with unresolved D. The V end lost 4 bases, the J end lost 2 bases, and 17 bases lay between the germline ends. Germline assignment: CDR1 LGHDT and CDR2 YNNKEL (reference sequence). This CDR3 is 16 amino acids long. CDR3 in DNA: TGTGCCAGCAGCCTGGAGACCGCGGGTGGGAACTATGGCTACACCTTC. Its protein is CASSLETAGGNYGYTF.

CDR3 coding DNA: TGTGCCAGCAGCTTAGGTCAAAGCGGCTACACCTTC. Translating it yields CASSLGQSGYTF. The chain joins TRBV7-9 to TRBJ1-2; D not resolved. The CDR3 totals 12 residues. V lost 1 base and J 8 bases, leaving 8 bases between the germline ends. Germline CDR1 reads SEHNR; CDR2 reads FQNEAQ (reference sequence).

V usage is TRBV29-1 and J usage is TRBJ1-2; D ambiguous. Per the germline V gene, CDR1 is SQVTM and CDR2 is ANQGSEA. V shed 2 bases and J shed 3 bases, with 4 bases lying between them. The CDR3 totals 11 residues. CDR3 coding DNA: TGCAGCGTTGAACAGGACTATGGCTACACCTTC. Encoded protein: CSVEQDYGYTF. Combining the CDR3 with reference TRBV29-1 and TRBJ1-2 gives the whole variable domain SAVISQKPSRDICQRGTSLTIQCQVDSQVTMMFWYRQQPGQSLTLIATANQGSEATYESGFVIDKFPISRPNLTFSTLTVSNMSPEDSSIYLCSVEQDYGYTFGSGTRLTVV.

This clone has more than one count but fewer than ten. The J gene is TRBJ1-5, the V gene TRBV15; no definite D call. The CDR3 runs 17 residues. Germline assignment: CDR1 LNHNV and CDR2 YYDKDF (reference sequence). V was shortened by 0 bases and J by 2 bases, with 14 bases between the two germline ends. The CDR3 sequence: CATSRDRRGMGNQPQHF. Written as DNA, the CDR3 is TGTGCCACCAGCAGAGATCGAAGAGGGATGGGCAATCAGCCCCAGCATTTT.

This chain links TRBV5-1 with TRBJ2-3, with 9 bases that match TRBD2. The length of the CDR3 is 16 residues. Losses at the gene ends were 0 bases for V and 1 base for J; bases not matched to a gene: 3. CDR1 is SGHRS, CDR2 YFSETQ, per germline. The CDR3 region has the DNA TGCGCCAGCAGCTTGGGAGTAGCGGGGGGCACAGATACGCAGTATTTT. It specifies CASSLGVAGGTDTQYF. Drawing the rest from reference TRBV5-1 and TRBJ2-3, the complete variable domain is KAGVTQTPRYLIKTRGQQVTLSCSPISGHRSVSWYQQTPGQGLQFLFEYFSETQRNKGNFPGRFSGRQFSNSRSEMNVSTLELGDSALYLCASSLGVAGGTDTQYFGPGTRLTVL.

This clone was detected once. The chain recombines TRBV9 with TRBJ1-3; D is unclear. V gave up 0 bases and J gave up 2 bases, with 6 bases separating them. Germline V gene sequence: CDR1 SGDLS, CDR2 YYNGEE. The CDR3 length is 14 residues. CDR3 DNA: TGTGCCAGCAGCGTAGGTTCCGCTGGAAACACCATATATTTT. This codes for CASSVGSAGNTIYF.

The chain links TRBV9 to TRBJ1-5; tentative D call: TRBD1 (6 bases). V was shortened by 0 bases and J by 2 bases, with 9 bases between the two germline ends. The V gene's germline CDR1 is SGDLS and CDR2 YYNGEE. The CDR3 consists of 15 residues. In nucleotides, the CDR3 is TGTGCCAGCAGCGTAGCGGGGGGCGGCAATCAGCCCCAGCATTTT. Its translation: CASSVAGGGNQPQHF.

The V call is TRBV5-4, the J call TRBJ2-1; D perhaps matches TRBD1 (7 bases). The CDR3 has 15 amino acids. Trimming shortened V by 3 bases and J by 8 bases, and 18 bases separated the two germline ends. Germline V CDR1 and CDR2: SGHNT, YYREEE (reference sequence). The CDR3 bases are TGTGCCAGCAGCTCTCCGGAGGGGGCGGAGTATGAGCAGTTCTTC. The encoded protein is CASSSPEGAEYEQFF.